The 6 T cell receptor beta chains presented below share a single source sample, sequenced in a study of beta chain features in type 1 diabetes listed by TCRdb under 2018. The library came from the immunoSEQ multiplex PCR assay. The High Capacity cDNA Reverse Transcription Kit was used to reverse transcribe all of the isolated RNA, meaning that expressed TCRB transcripts were what got sequenced. The table comes from immuneACCESS by way of TCRdb, which keeps in-frame sequences with V and J called. Part of the clones is missing from these tables; in studies checked, under half for an unresolved V gene and the rest for unknown reasons. The sample yields about 230,000 clones; over 8.5% were counted once. Jointly, the top ten make up less than 0.035% of the sample. The sequenced material came from naive CD4+ T cells from blood. The cell subset or site tag for this specimen amounts to: true naive CD4+ T cells. The receptors stem from a woman under 30 in good health.

In this sample, this clone turned up a few times. This chain links TRBV27 with TRBJ1-2, with 10 bases fitting TRBD1. V lost 0 bases and J lost 7; bases outside the gene matches: 5. The CDR3 has 15 residues. The V gene's germline CDR1 is MNHEY and CDR2 SMNVEV (reference sequence). CDR3 in amino acids: CASSLSAGTGAGYTF. The CDR3 nucleotides are TGTGCCAGCAGTTTATCAGCCGGGACAGGGGCTGGCTACACCTTC.

The table lists this clone with a few counts. This chain uses TRBV9 with TRBJ1-2; D might be TRBD1 (5 bases). This CDR3 is 15 amino acids long. Germline V gene data show CDR1 as SGDLS and CDR2 as YYNGEE. V lost 0 bases to trimming and J lost 0 bases, with 9 bases between them. In DNA form, the CDR3 reads TGTGCCAGCAGCGTAGGGGCAGGGACTAACTATGGCTACACCTTC. As protein: CASSVGAGTNYGYTF. Looking up the rest from reference TRBV9 and TRBJ1-2 gives the full variable domain: DSGVTQTPKHLITATGQRVTLRCSPRSGDLSVYWYQQSLDQGLQFLIQYYNGEERAKGNILERFSAQQFPDLHSELNLSSLELGDSALYFCASSVGAGTNYGYTFGSGTRLTVV.

This clone came up a few times. The chain couples TRBV27 to TRBJ1-5, with unresolved D. The CDR3 totals 15 residues. Germline CDR1 reads MNHEY; CDR2 reads SMNVEV (reference sequence). V was pared by 5 bases and J by 0 bases, with 11 bases between. The CDR3 sequence is CASSPRFGSNQPQHF. The CDR3 DNA is TGTGCCAGCAGTCCCCGTTTCGGTAGCAATCAGCCCCAGCATTTT.

This clone has a handful of counts. The V call is TRBV19, the J call TRBJ2-1; the D gene is possibly TRBD1 (5 bases). Germline V CDR1 and CDR2: LNHDA, SQIVND (reference sequence). Trimming pared 5 bases from V and 5 bases from J, leaving 16 bases between. This CDR3 has 15 residues. CDR3 residues: CASSPSQGLHNEQFF. The CDR3 DNA is TGTGCCAGTAGTCCCTCGCAGGGTCTCCACAATGAGCAGTTCTTC.

The table lists this clone with a few counts. The chain couples TRBV11-2 to TRBJ2-1; D might be TRBD2 (6 bases). The CDR3 loop spans 15 amino acids. The V and J ends lost 1 base and 8 bases respectively, with 15 bases between them. CDR1 is SGHAT, CDR2 FQNNGV, per germline. The CDR3 DNA sequence: TGTGCCAGCAGCTTAGTAACGGGAGAAGGATATGAGCAGTTCTTC. This gives the protein CASSLVTGEGYEQFF.

This clone was detected only a few times. V is TRBV4-2 and J is TRBJ2-7, with 12 bases matching TRBD1. The CDR3 sequence is 16 residues long. Losses at the gene ends were 1 base for V and 2 bases for J; bases not matched to a gene: 3. Per the germline V gene, CDR1 is LGHNA and CDR2 is YNFKEQ. The CDR3 DNA sequence: TGTGCCAGCAGCCAAGGGGGACAGGGGGCCACCTACGAGCAGTACTTC. Amino acid sequence: CASSQGGQGATYEQYF.